A single sample is the source of the 3 T cell receptor beta chains below, sequenced in a study of cytomegalovirus exposure and HLA in healthy donors. Method: immunoSEQ multiplex PCR; TCRdb's copy keeps in-frame clones and lacks some. The sample gives some 150,000 clones, approximately 90% of which show up once; roughly 4.3% is in the top ten. Specimen: PBMCs. All receptors derive from a man aged 18 to 29 in good health and CMV-seropositive.

As for this clone: Other nucleotide sequences in the sample specify the same CDR3. The DNA for the CDR3 is TGTGCCAGCAGTCGGACAGTCAATCAGCCCCAGCATTTT. As protein: CASSRTVNQPQHF. V and J are TRBV28 and TRBJ1-5; possible D gene TRBD1, 6 bases. The CDR3 runs to 13 residues. The germline V gene encodes CDR1 MDHEN and CDR2 SYDVKM. Trimming left V 5 bases short and J 3 bases short, with 8 bases between.

This clone occurred a few times. The rearrangement joins TRBV25-1 to TRBJ2-7; no definite D call. The V gene's germline CDR1 is MGHDK and CDR2 SYGVNS. This CDR3 region has 17 residues. V lost 1 base and J lost 0, with 16 bases in between. CDR3 sequence: CASSESSGTFDSYEQYF. In DNA form, the CDR3 reads TGTGCCAGCAGTGAATCTTCAGGTACTTTTGACTCCTACGAGCAGTACTTC.

The chain recombines TRBV28 with TRBJ1-1; unclear D gene. The germline V and J ends were trimmed by 5 bases and 1 base, with 8 bases remaining between them. This CDR3 region has 13 residues. CDR1 is MDHEN and CDR2 is SYDVKM in the germline V gene. DNA of the CDR3: TGTGCCAGCAGTCCCCCAGGGAACACTGAAGCTTTCTTT. Translated: CASSPPGNTEAFF.